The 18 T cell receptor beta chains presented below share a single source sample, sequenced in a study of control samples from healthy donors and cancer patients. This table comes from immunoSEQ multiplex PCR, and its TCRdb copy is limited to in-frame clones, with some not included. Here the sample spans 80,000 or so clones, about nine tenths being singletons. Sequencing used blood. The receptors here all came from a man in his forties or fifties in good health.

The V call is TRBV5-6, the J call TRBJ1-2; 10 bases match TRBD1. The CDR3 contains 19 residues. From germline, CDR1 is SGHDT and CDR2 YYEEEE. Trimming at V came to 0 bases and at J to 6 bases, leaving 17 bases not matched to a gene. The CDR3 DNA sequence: TGTGCCAGCAGCTTGGCCAAGTTGCATCGAGGACAGGGGGAGGATGGCTACACCTTC. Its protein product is CASSLAKLHRGQGEDGYTF. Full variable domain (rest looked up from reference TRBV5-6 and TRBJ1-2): DAGVTQSPTHLIKTRGQQVTLRCSPKSGHDTVSWYQQALGQGPQFIFQYYEEEERQRGNFPDRFSGHQFPNYSSELNVNALLLGDSALYLCASSLAKLHRGQGEDGYTFGSGTRLTVV.

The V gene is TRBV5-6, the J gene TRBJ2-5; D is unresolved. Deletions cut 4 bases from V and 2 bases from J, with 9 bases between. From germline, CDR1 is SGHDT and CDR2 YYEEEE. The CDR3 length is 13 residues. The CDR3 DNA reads TGTGCCAGCAGCCCGGCCATACAAGAGACCCAGTACTTC. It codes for CASSPAIQETQYF. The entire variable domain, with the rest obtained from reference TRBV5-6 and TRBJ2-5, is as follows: DAGVTQSPTHLIKTRGQQVTLRCSPKSGHDTVSWYQQALGQGPQFIFQYYEEEERQRGNFPDRFSGHQFPNYSSELNVNALLLGDSALYLCASSPAIQETQYFGPGTRLLVL.

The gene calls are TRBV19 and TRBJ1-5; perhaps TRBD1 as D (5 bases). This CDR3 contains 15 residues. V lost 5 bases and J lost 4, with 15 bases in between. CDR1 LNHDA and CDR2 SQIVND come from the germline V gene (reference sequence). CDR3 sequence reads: CASSQTGGANQPQHF. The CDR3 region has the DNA TGTGCCAGTAGTCAAACAGGAGGGGCGAATCAGCCCCAGCATTTT.

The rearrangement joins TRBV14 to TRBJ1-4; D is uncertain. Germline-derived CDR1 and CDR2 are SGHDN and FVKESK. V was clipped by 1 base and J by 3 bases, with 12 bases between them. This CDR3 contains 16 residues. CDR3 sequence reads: CASSQGTRRPNEKLFF. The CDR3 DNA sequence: TGTGCCAGCAGCCAAGGAACCCGCAGGCCTAATGAAAAACTGTTTTTT.

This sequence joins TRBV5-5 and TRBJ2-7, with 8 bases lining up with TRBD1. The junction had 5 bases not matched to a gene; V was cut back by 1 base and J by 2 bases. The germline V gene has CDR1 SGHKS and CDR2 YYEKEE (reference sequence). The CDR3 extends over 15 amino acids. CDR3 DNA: TGTGCCAGCAGCTTGACAGGGGGATTTACCTACGAGCAGTACTTC. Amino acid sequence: CASSLTGGFTYEQYF.

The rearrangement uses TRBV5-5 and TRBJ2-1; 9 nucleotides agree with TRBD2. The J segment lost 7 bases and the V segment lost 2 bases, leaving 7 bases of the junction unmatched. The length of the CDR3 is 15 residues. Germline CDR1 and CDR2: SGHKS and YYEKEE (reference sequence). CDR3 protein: CASSFLAGISNEQFF. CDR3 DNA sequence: TGTGCCAGCAGCTTTCTAGCGGGGATCTCGAATGAGCAGTTCTTC.

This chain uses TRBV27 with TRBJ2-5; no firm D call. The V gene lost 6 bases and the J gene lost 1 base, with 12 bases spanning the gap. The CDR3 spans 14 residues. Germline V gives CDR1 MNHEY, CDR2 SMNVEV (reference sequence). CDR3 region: CASSHGTVQETQYF. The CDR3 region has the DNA TGTGCCAGCAGCCACGGCACGGTCCAAGAGACCCAGTACTTC.

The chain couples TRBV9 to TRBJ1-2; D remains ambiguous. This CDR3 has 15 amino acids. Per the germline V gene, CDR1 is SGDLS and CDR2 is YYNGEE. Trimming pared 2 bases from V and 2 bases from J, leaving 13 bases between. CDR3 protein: CASSVGFGGNYGYTF. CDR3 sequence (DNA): TGTGCCAGCAGCGTTGGGTTTGGAGGGAACTATGGCTACACCTTC. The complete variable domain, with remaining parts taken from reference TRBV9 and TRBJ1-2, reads DSGVTQTPKHLITATGQRVTLRCSPRSGDLSVYWYQQSLDQGLQFLIQYYNGEERAKGNILERFSAQQFPDLHSELNLSSLELGDSALYFCASSVGFGGNYGYTFGSGTRLTVV.

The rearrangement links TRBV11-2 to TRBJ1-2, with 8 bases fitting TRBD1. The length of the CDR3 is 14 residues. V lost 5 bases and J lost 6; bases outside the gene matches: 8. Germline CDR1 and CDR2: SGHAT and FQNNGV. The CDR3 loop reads CASSARTGFDGYTF. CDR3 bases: TGTGCCAGCAGCGCGCGGACAGGGTTTGATGGCTACACCTTC.

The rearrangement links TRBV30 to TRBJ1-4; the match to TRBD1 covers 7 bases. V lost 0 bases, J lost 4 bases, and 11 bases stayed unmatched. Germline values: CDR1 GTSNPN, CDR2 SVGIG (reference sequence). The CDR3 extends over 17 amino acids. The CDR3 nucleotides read TGTGCCTGGAGTGTACTCACCTTGACAGGGAATAATGAAAAACTGTTTTTT. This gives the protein CAWSVLTLTGNNEKLFF.

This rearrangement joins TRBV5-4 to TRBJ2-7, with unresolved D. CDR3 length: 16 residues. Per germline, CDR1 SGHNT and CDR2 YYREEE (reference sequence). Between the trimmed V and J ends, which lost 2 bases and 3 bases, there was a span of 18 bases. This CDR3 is CASSFADGPSFYEQYF. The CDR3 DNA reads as TGTGCCAGCAGCTTCGCGGACGGACCATCCTTCTACGAGCAGTACTTC. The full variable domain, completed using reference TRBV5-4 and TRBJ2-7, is ETGVTQSPTHLIKTRGQQVTLRCSSQSGHNTVSWYQQALGQGPQFIFQYYREEENGRGNFPPRFSGLQFPNYSSELNVNALELDDSALYLCASSFADGPSFYEQYFGPGTRLTVT.

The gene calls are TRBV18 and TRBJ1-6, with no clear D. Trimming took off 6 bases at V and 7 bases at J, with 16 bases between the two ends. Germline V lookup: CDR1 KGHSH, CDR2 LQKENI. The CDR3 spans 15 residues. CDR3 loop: CASSEGRTGNSPLHF. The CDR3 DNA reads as TGTGCCAGCTCCGAGGGTCGCACGGGGAATTCACCCCTCCACTTT. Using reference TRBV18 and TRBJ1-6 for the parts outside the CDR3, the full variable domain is NAGVMQNPRHLVRRRGQEARLRCSPMKGHSHVYWYRQLPEEGLKFMVYLQKENIIDESGMPKERFSAEFPKEGPSILRIQQVVRGDSAAYFCASSEGRTGNSPLHFGNGTRLTVT.

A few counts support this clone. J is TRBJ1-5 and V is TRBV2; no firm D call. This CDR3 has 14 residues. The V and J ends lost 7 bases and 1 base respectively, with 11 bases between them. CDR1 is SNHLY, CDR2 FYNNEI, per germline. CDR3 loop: CASMEGRSNQPQHF. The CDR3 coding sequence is TGTGCCAGCATGGAGGGCAGGAGCAATCAGCCCCAGCATTTT. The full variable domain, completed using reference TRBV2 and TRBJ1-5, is EPEVTQTPSHQVTQMGQEVILRCVPISNHLYFYWYRQILGQKVEFLVSFYNNEISEKSEIFDDQFSVERPDGSNFTLKIRSTKLEDSAMYFCASMEGRSNQPQHFGDGTRLSIL.

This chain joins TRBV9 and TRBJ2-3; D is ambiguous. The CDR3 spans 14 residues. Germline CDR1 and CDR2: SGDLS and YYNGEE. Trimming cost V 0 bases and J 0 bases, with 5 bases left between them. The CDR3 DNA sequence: TGTGCCAGCAGCGTAGGGGGTAGCACAGATACGCAGTATTTT. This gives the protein CASSVGGSTDTQYF.

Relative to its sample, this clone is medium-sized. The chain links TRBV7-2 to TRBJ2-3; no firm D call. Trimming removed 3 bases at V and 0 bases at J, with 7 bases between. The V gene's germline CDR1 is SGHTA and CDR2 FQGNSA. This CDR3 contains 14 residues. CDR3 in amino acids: CASSLYQSTDTQYF. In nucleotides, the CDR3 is TGTGCCAGCAGCTTGTACCAAAGCACAGATACGCAGTATTTT.

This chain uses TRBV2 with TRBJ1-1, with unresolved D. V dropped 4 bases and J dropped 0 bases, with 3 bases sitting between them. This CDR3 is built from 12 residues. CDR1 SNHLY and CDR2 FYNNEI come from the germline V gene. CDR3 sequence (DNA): TGTGCCAGCAGTGCAGTGAACACTGAAGCTTTCTTT. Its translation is CASSAVNTEAFF.

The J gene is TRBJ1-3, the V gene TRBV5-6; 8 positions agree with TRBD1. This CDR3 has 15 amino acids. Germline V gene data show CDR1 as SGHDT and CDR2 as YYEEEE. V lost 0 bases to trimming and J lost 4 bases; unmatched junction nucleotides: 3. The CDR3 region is CASSLGGTGGNTIYF. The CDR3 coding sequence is TGTGCCAGCAGCTTGGGAGGGACAGGCGGAAACACCATATATTTT.

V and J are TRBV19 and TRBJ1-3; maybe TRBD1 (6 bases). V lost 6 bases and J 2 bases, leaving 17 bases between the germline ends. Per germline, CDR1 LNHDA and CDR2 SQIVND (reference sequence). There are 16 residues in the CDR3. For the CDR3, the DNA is TGTGCCAGTAGACCTTCTACAGGGAAGCCTGGAAACACCATATATTTT. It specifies CASRPSTGKPGNTIYF.